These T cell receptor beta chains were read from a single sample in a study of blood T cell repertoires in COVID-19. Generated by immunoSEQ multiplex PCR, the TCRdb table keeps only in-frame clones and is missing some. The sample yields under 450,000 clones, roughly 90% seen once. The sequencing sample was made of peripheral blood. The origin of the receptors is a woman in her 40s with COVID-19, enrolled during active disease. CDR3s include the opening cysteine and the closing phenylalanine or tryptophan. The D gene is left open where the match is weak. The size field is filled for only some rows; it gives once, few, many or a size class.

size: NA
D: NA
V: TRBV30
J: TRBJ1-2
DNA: TGTGCCTGGAGTGCCGGGGGGGGCGGTAAAATCTATGGCTACACCTTC
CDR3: CAWSAGGGGKIYGYTF

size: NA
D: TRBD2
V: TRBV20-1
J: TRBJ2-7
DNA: TGCAGTGCTAGTTACGTGGGAGGGCCAGGGGAGCAGTACTTC
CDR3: CSASYVGGPGEQYF

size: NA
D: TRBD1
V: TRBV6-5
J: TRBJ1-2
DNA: TGTGCCAGCAGTTTTACGGCAGGAACAGGGGGGGATGGCTACACCTTC
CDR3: CASSFTAGTGGDGYTF

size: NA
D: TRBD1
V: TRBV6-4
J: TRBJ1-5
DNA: TGTGCCGCACGGGCGAACCGGGACAGTAATAGCAATCAGCCCCAGCATTTT
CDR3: CAARANRDSNSNQPQHF

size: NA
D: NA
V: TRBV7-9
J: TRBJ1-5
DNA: TGTGCCAGCAGCTTCGGGACAAATAATCAGCCCCAGCATTTT
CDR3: CASSFGTNNQPQHF

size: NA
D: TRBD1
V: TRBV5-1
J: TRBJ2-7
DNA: TGCGCCAGCAGCTTGGGCGGGACAGGGGCCTCCTACGAGCAGTACTTC
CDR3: CASSLGGTGASYEQYF

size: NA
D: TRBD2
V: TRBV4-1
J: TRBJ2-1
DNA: TGCGCCAGCAGCCGTAGAGAAGGGACTAGCGGGAGCGATGAGCAGTTCTTC
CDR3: CASSRREGTSGSDEQFF

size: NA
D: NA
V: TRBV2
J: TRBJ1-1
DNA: TGTGCCAACAACAGGGAAAGCAACACTGAAGCTTTCTTT
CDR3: CANNRESNTEAFF

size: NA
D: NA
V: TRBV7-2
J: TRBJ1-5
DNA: TGTGCCAGCAGCCCAGGACGGGAGTCTCAGCCCCAGCATTTT
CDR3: CASSPGRESQPQHF

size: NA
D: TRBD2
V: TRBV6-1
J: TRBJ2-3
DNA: TGTGCCACCGCGCCGGGAGGGGTGGGGACGCAGTATTTT
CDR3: CATAPGGVGTQYF

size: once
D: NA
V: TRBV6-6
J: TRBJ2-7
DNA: TGTGCCAGCAGGGCCGGGTCCTACGAGCAGTACTTC
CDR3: CASRAGSYEQYF

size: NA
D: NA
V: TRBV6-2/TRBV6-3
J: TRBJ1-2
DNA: TGTGCCAGCAGTTCTCCCGGACAGTCCATTGTCTATGGCTACACCTTC
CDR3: CASSSPGQSIVYGYTF

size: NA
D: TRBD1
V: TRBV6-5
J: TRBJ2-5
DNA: TGTGCCAGCGTGGAGACAGGGTCAGAGACCCAGTACTTC
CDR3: CASVETGSETQYF

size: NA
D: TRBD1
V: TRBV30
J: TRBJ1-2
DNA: TGTGCCTGGGGGCCGGACAGGGCTAACTATGGCTACACCTTC
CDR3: CAWGPDRANYGYTF

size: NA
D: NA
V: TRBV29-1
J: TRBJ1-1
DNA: TGCAGCGTTGGACAGGATTTCACTGAAGCTTTCTTT
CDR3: CSVGQDFTEAFF

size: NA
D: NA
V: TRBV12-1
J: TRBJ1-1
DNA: TGTGCCAGCAGCTTTTTGGGGGAGGGCACTGAAGCTTTCTTT
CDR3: CASSFLGEGTEAFF

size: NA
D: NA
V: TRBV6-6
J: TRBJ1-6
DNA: TGTGCCAGCAGTTCCAGGGGACGGGGATCAAATTCACCCCTCCACTTT
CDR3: CASSSRGRGSNSPLHF

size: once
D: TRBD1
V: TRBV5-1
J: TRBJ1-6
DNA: TGCGCCAGCAGCGGACGTACAGGGGGTACTAATTCACCCCTCCACTTT
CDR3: CASSGRTGGTNSPLHF

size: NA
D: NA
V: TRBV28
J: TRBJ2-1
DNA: TGTGCCAGCAGTCAAAGACAGGCCTCCTACAATGAGCAGTTCTTC
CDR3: CASSQRQASYNEQFF

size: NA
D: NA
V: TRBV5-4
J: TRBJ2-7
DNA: TGTGCCAGCAGCTTGTCTCTAGCGTCCTCCTACGAGCAGTACTTC
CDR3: CASSLSLASSYEQYF

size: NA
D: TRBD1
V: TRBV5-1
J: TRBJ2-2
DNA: TGCGCCAGCAGCACGGGACAGGGGGGAACCGGGGAGCTGTTTTTT
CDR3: CASSTGQGGTGELFF

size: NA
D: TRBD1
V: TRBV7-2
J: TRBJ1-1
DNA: TGTGCCAGCAGTTCGGACAGGGGGTCCACTGAAGCTTTCTTT
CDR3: CASSSDRGSTEAFF

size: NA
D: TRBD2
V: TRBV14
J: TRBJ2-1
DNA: TGTGCCAGCAGCTCCGGACTAGCGGGAGGGCCGTACAATGAGCAGTTCTTC
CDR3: CASSSGLAGGPYNEQFF

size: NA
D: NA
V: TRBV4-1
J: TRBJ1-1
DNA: TGCGCCAGCAGCTCGGACAAGAACACTGAAGCTTTCTTT
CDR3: CASSSDKNTEAFF

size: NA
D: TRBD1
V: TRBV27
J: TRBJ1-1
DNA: TGTGCCAGCAGTTCAGCCGGGACAGGGAACACTGAAGCTTTCTTT
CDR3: CASSSAGTGNTEAFF

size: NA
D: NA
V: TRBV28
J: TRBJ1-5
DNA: TGTGCCAGCAGTCTTAGTCTCAATCAGCCCCAGCATTTT
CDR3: CASSLSLNQPQHF

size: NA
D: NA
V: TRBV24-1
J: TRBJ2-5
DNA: TGTGCCACCAGTCCTTGGGCTGGGGAGACCCAGTACTTC
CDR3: CATSPWAGETQYF

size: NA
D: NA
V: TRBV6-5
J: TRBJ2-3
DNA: TGTGCCAGCAGAGGGTGGGAGTCCACAGATACGCAGTATTTT
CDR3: CASRGWESTDTQYF

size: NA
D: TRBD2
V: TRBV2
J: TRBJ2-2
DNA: TGTGCCAGCAGTTACAAAGCGGGAACCGGGGAGCTGTTTTTT
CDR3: CASSYKAGTGELFF

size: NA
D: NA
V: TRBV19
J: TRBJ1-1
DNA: TGTGCCAGTACTATAACAGGGCGAGGGACTGAAGCTTTCTTT
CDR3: CASTITGRGTEAFF

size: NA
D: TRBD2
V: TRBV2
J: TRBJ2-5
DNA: TGTGCCAGCAGCCAAAGCGGGGGCTTAGAGACCCAGTACTTC
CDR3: CASSQSGGLETQYF

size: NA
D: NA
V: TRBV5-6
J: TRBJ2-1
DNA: TGTGCCAGCAGCTTGACCCACAGGGAATACAATGAGCAGTTCTTC
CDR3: CASSLTHREYNEQFF

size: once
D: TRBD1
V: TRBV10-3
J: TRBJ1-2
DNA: TGTGCCATCAGCCGGGAGGCAGGGGGCATCGATGGCTACACCTTC
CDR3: CAISREAGGIDGYTF

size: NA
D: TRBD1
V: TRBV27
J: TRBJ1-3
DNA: TGTGCCAGCAGTTGGCCGGGACAGGGAAACACCATATATTTT
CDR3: CASSWPGQGNTIYF

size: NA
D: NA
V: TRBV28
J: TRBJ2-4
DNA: TGTGCCAGCAGTTTGGGACTCCCGAAAAACATTCAGTACTTC
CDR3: CASSLGLPKNIQYF

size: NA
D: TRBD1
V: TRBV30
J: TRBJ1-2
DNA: TGTGCCGGAACAACAGGGGGAGGTGGCTACACCTTC
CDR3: CAGTTGGGGYTF

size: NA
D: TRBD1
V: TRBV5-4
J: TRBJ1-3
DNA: TGTGCCAGCAGCGCCGGGACAGTGCGCTCTGGAAACACCATATATTTT
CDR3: CASSAGTVRSGNTIYF

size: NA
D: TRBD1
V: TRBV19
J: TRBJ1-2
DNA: TGTGCCAGTAGTCTAAAGGACAGGGGGCTCTTCTATGGCTACACCTTC
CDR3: CASSLKDRGLFYGYTF

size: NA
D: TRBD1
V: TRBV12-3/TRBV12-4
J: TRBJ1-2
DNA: TGTGCCAGCAGCCCTCGACAGGGGAATGGCTACACCTTC
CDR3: CASSPRQGNGYTF

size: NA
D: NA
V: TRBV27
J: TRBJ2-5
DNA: TGTGCCAGCATAACTCCCCCGGGGCAAGAGACCCAGTACTTC
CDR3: CASITPPGQETQYF

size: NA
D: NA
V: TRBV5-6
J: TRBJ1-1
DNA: TGTGCCAGCAGCCCGGGGGATTTACTGAACACTGAAGCTTTCTTT
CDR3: CASSPGDLLNTEAFF

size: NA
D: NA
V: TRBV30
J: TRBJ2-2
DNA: TGTGCCTGGGCGCCGGGACTTGACACCGGGGAGCTGTTTTTT
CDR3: CAWAPGLDTGELFF

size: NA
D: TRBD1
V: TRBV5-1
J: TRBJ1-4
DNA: TGCGCCAGCAGCTTCCGGGACAGGGTGTCTTCTAGTAATGAAAAACTGTTTTTT
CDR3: CASSFRDRVSSSNEKLFF

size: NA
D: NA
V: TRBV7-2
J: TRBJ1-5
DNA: TGTGCCAGCAGCTTTCAGGATCAGCCCCAGCATTTT
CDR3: CASSFQDQPQHF

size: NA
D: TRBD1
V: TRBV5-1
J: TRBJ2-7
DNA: TGCGCCAGCAGCTTGGAGACAGGGGGGTCCTACGAGCAGTACTTC
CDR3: CASSLETGGSYEQYF

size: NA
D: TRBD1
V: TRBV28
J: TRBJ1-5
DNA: TGTGCCAGCAGTCAGGGGGCAGGGAGCAATCAGCCCCAGCATTTT
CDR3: CASSQGAGSNQPQHF

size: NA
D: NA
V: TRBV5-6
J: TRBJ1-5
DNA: TGTGCCAGCAGCTCCAGATCCCCCCAAGAGGCCAATCAGCCCCAGCATTTT
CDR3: CASSSRSPQEANQPQHF

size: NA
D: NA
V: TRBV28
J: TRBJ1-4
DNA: TGTGCCAGCAGTTTCTATCGAGGGGGGGTGACTAATGAAAAACTGTTTTTT
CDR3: CASSFYRGGVTNEKLFF

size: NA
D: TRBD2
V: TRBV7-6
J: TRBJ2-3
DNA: TGTGCCAGCAGCTTAGGGCGAGCCGGGGGGGCAGATACGCAGTATTTT
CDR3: CASSLGRAGGADTQYF

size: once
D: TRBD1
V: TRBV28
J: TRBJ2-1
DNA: TGTGCCAGCAGTTCTCATGGGACAGGGTTCTCTCCTGAGCAGTTCTTC
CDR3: CASSSHGTGFSPEQFF

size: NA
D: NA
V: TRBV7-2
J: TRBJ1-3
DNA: TGTGCCAGCAGCTTTACACAGGAGGGCACCATATATTTT
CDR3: CASSFTQEGTIYF

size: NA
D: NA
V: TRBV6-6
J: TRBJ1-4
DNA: TGTGCCAGCAGGGGGACACGAACCTCAACTAATGAAAAACTGTTTTTT
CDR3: CASRGTRTSTNEKLFF

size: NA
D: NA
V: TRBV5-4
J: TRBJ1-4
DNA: TGTGCCAGCAGCTTGGACGGGAGGGTCAGTGAAAAACTGTTTTTT
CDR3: CASSLDGRVSEKLFF

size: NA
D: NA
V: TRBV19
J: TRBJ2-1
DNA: TGTGCCAGTAGTATTCAAGGGGGTGAGCAGTTCTTC
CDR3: CASSIQGGEQFF